This T cell receptor beta chain was found in a study of cytomegalovirus exposure and HLA in healthy donors (TCRdb year 2017). With regard to the full study: According to an earlier analysis of a few hundred of the donors, about 179 million T cells yielded 120 million or so unique TCR beta sequences and 250 to 350 Gb of sequence data. About 280 gigabases of sequencing data and around 85 million unique TCR sequences made up an early release that covered several hundred HLA-typed donors. Of the roughly 400 genotyped donors, less than 90% were placed in the genetic ancestry cluster associated with self-reported Caucasian donors. The study was designed to test whether signatures of past pathogen exposure could be identified by cataloging public T cell receptors. The T cell repertoires of 700 or so subjects were profiled by immunosequencing and related to cytomegalovirus serostatus. In addition to the first cohort of 650 to 750 subjects, a separate validation cohort of approximately 130 different subjects was used. To predict cytomegalovirus infection status, the study combined high-throughput TCR immunosequencing, statistical association of individual TCRs with disease status, and machine learning. A later analysis re-examined previously published TCR beta repertoires from just over 650 donors and added high-resolution HLA genotyping to investigate patterns of TCR occurrence. Rather than using new phenotypic data, the later analysis identified candidate immune exposures from TCR beta sequences and from how often those sequences occurred across donors. An earlier analysis of about 620 of the donors applied high-throughput TCR beta sequencing to assess whether each TCR beta V gene segment acted as functional or pseudogenic. Donor age, sex, ethnicity and CMV serostatus were collected together with the repertoire data. In a later genetic analysis, genome-wide SNP genotypes for about 60% of the 666 donors were used, and that subset was treated as a discovery cohort. All discovery cohort repertoires had been generated on a single sequencing platform. Both class I and class II loci were covered by HLA typing, at four-digit resolution. Typing coverage varied by locus: 629-630 donors for A, B, C, DRB1 and DQB1; under 550 for DQA1; about 590 for DPA1; 450 to 480 for DPB1. Because of strong linkage in the cohort, roughly five DR-DQ haplotypes were treated as single units for association and clustering. Among 300 to 500 genotyped donors of the cohort, an average of about 240,000 unique TCR beta nucleotide sequences was sequenced per donor, of which roughly 17% were non-productive.

With regard to this clone: It has no known antigen specificity. Base qualities were left out, and no much larger clone turns up one base away.

Paper-wide results and their limitations: Correlated functional status among segregating V segments might reflect linkage disequilibrium, but an unknown experimental factor could not be ruled out. When HLA alleles, especially DR and DQ, strongly co-occurred, TCR associations were difficult to assign to individual alleles. In a later analysis, several top co-occurrence clusters were reported to appear linked to parvovirus B19, influenza, CMV and Epstein-Barr virus. The classifier was reported to diagnose cytomegalovirus status with high specificity and sensitivity in both the original cohort and the validation cohort. Roughly uniform sequencing depth across donors was assumed in presence/absence analyses, although this assumption may not hold. While some public TCRs were present in many individuals, most TCR sequences turned up only very rarely across donors. Because HLA typing was missing for some donors at each locus, association tests included only the typed subset. An association between a missense DCLRE1C variant and V-gene and J-gene trimming of TCR beta chains was found in a later genetic analysis and replicated in an independent cohort. The study listed 170 or so TCR beta chains as associated with cytomegalovirus. Immune exposure information for the cohort was limited to CMV serostatus. According to a later analysis, most CMV-associated TCR beta chains appeared to be HLA-restricted, and the HLA associations seemed to be driven largely by CMV exposure. The sequencing pipeline was judged likely to have produced a cluster of highly shared sequence variants as a technical artifact. The authors suggested that the approach could potentially be extended to other disease states and immunological phenotypes. Over 15 rarely observed V segments, including chromosome 9 orphons, were excluded from the earlier analysis of some 590 of the donors because counts were too low. Compared with the approximately 670-donor mean, donors in an Asian-associated ancestry cluster had fewer N-insertions in productive TCRs, according to a later genetic analysis. Some IMGT-functional V segments, including TRBV6-2 and TRBV6-3, could not be distinguished by the 87-base-pair reads and were therefore excluded. This cohort had only TCR beta chains sequenced, and the lack of alpha or paired-chain data limited which features could be detected. An earlier analysis of approximately 500 of the donors showed that most TCR beta V segments appeared in productive rearrangements either about 87% or about 30% of the time, which broadly matched IMGT annotations. Three of the identified cytomegalovirus-associated TCR beta chains were confirmed in vitro to be specific for cytomegalovirus antigens. In a later analysis, HLA-associated TCR beta chains were found to be more clonally expanded and to have lower generation probabilities than equally common non-associated chains. A further reported finding was that TCR beta sequences accurately predicted the HLA-A and HLA-B alleles for most subjects in the first cohort. Specific HLA alleles were associated with 15,000 to 20,000 TCR beta sequences at a false discovery rate of 0.05 in a later analysis. In a later analysis, the rate of TCR association differed among HLA loci, with DRB1 alleles having the most associated TCRs and HLA-C alleles having the fewest.

Trimming removed 7 bases from V and 11 bases from J; the gene matches leave 8 bases unexplained. CDR1 MDHEN and CDR2 SYDVKM were looked up in the germline V gene. From cysteine to phenylalanine, the CDR3 is 14 amino acids long. The entry retains the CDR3 DNA only, 42 bases that are in frame from base 1. The cohort was made up of about 670 healthy bone marrow donors. At the time of sampling, all cohort members were nominally healthy, though unrecorded immune exposures were likely present. The donor was CMV seronegative and was included in the group of approximately 350 seronegative cohort members. Each donor provided a peripheral blood sample, and peripheral blood mononuclear cells were used for TCR beta sequencing. The Qiagen DNeasy Blood Extraction Kit was used to extract genomic DNA from the blood cell samples. Library preparation was by the immunoSEQ multiplex PCR assay. For the multiplex PCR, a mixture combining 60 forward primers for TCR Vbeta segments and 13 reverse primers for TCR Jbeta segments was used. The CDR3 region of rearranged TCR beta genes was amplified from genomic DNA with a multiplex PCR assay. The amplified TCR beta libraries were sequenced on the Illumina HiSeq System as 87-base-pair reads. As for how the authors treated the data: A later analysis counted around 72 million unique TCR beta chains across the roughly 700 repertoires, and 9 million to 14 million of these chains were shared by at least two donors. To remove PCR and sequencing errors, raw reads were error-corrected and collapsed into unique sequences using a nearest-neighbor algorithm that merged closely related sequences. Alignment of CDR3 sequences to IMGT reference sequences was used to assign V, D and J gene segments. For a sequence to be retained, a match of at least six nucleotides to both a V gene segment and a J gene segment was required. A rearrangement was called productive if the CDR3 had no stop codons and remained in frame with V and J, and every other rearrangement was called non-productive. CDR3 was defined by IMGT convention, running from the second conserved V-encoded cysteine to the conserved J-encoded phenylalanine. The earlier analysis of 550 to 650 of the donors excluded any sequence lacking an unambiguous match to a single V gene segment. An earlier analysis of several hundred of the donors called V segments functional above 56.7% productive rearrangements and segregating when the between-donor standard deviation exceeded 5%. A statistical classification framework was built for diagnosing cytomegalovirus status from the catalog of TCR beta chain sequences. A later analysis assigned V and J genes by comparing TCR nucleotide sequences with IMGT/GENE-DB human TR gene sequences. The TCRdist pipeline was used in a later analysis to assign CDR3 sequences and most-parsimonious VDJ recombination scenarios. In a later analysis, each TCR beta chain was defined by its CDR3 amino acid sequence together with its V-gene family, and reads without a unique V-gene family were excluded. A later analysis removed over 500 highly shared, low-generation-probability nucleotide sequences to deal with suspected cross-contamination and a sequencing artifact. In a later analysis, a clonal expansion index for each public chain was calculated from normalized within-repertoire ranks of inferred template counts. Generation probabilities in a later analysis came from a VDJ recombination model fitted to out-of-frame rearrangements, and those results were checked against IGoR. A later analysis scored TCR-TCR, TCR-HLA and TCR-CMV co-occurrence with hypergeometric tests, applying a repertoire-size bias correction to TCR pairs. False discovery rates were estimated in a later analysis by permuting HLA or CMV assignments 20 times. In a later analysis, co-occurring TCRs were grouped with DBSCAN, and TCRdist sequence similarity was added when clustering was performed within HLA-allele-positive subsets. Repertoires with fewer than 30,000 or more than 120,000 public chains, plus five repertoires with anomalous nucleotide sharing, were excluded from co-occurrence clustering. Here the immuneACCESS table is served through TCRdb, limited to in-frame sequences with V and J called. Missing clones are a known gap in these copies; in checked studies unresolved V genes cover under half, and the rest lacks a known reason. V and J calls and clone size come straight from that table; D and trimming were deduced from the DNA. The sample table contains about 130,000 clones; only one count was recorded for just under 80% of them. The top ten clones comprise around 1.9% of the sample.

Rearrangement joined TRBV28 to TRBJ1-6; 10 of the junction bases match TRBD1. The sequenced sample consisted of PBMCs. This TCR came from a woman aged 40 to 50 in good health and CMV-seronegative. The DNA sequence follows: TGTGCCAGCACCAAAGACAGGGGGCCTGCACCCCTCCACTTT. It translates as CASTKDRGPAPLHF. Reference TRBV28 and TRBJ1-6 proteins supply the regions before and after the CDR3; the full variable domain is: DVKVTQSSRYLVKRTGEKVFLECVQDMDHENMFWYRQDPGLGLRLIYFSYDVKMKEKGDIPEGYSVSREKKERFSLILESASTNQTSMYLCASTKDRGPAPLHFGNGTRLTVT.